One T cell receptor beta chain is described in this entry. Its cognate antigen is unknown. CDR1 SGHTA and CDR2 FQGNSA come from the germline V gene. Trimming shortened V by 3 bases and J by 2 bases, and 19 bases separated the two germline ends. The CDR3 contains 17 residues. The data were obtained in a study of cytomegalovirus exposure and HLA in healthy donors. The study, taken as a whole, reports: Across donors, presence/absence analyses took sequencing depth to be roughly uniform.

The PCR made use of 60 Vbeta and 13 Jbeta primers. TCRdb's copy holds only in-frame clones and misses some; the assay was immunoSEQ multiplex PCR. The repertoire holds about 140,000 clones, roughly 70% seen once, with roughly 3% in the top ten. Sequencing was carried out using PBMCs. This clonotype was sampled from a man aged 35 to 55 in good health and CMV-seronegative. The rearrangement joins TRBV7-2 to TRBJ2-5, with D maybe TRBD2 (7 bases). This CDR3 is CASSLGGAGKMQETQYF. CDR3 bases: TGTGCCAGCAGCTTGGGGGGGGCAGGGAAGATGCAAGAGACCCAGTACTTC.